This entry features one T cell receptor (beta chain) sequence. CDR3 length equals 15 residues. Trimming left V 1 base short and J 6 bases short, with 13 bases between. CDR1 is LNHDA and CDR2 is SQIVND in the germline V gene (reference sequence). The data stem from a study of cytomegalovirus exposure and HLA in healthy donors. Method: immunoSEQ multiplex PCR; TCRdb's copy keeps in-frame clones and lacks some. The repertoire holds over 200,000 clones, around four fifths seen once, with around 5.5% in the top ten. Input material: PBMCs. The source is a woman aged 18-30 years in good health and CMV-seronegative. The chain links TRBV19 to TRBJ1-5; D uncertain. The CDR3: CASSIAADNIQPQHF. The CDR3 bases are TGTGCCAGTAGTATAGCGGCAGACAATATTCAGCCCCAGCATTTT.